The 24 T cell receptor beta chains below all came from one sample that was sequenced in a study of T cells after yellow fever vaccination (dated by TCRdb to the late 2010s). The treatment or condition label for this specimen denotes: live attenuated yellow fever vaccine strain. Library preparation used 5' RACE. TCRdb records Illumina NovaSeq 6000 as the sequencer. The public sequencing data were trimmed at Q25 with fastp and processed into clonotypes with MiXCR by TCRdb, which kept only in-frame beta chains. Duplicate CDR3 protein sequences are folded into a single record with the most common DNA and genes. The sample table holds more than 300,000 distinct CDR3 sequences, of which 3.5% to 4.5% were seen once. Less than 20% of the sample goes to the ten largest clones. The material was PBMCs, obtained 15 days after the yellow fever booster vaccination. All receptors derive from a man between 18 and 35 years old who received the YFV17D yellow fever vaccine.

The chain couples TRBV5-6 to TRBJ1-4; no firm D call. This CDR3 has 15 residues. V was cut by 3 bases and J by 2 bases, with 11 bases left in between. Germline CDR1 reads SGHDT; CDR2 reads YYEEEE. CDR3 in DNA: TGTGCCAGCAGCTGGGGTAGATTGACTAATGAAAAACTGTTTTTT. Translated, it gives CASSWGRLTNEKLFF. Full variable domain (rest looked up from reference TRBV5-6 and TRBJ1-4): DAGVTQSPTHLIKTRGQQVTLRCSPKSGHDTVSWYQQALGQGPQFIFQYYEEEERQRGNFPDRFSGHQFPNYSSELNVNALLLGDSALYLCASSWGRLTNEKLFFGSGTQLSVL.

J is TRBJ2-1 and V is TRBV3-1; 8 nucleotides line up with TRBD2. CDR1 is LGHDT and CDR2 is YNNKEL in the germline V gene (reference sequence). V lost 1 base, J lost 4 bases, and 3 bases stayed unmatched. The CDR3 has 15 residues. CDR3 sequence (DNA): TGTGCCAGCAGCCAAGTGAGCGGGGGATACAATGAGCAGTTCTTC. Its translation: CASSQVSGGYNEQFF.

This clonotype was detected many times. V gene TRBV7-2 combines with J gene TRBJ2-3; maybe TRBD2 (5 bases). V lost 5 bases, J lost 7 bases, and 16 bases lay in between. This CDR3 comprises 14 residues. The V gene's germline CDR1 is SGHTA and CDR2 FQGNSA. CDR3 amino acids: CASSPTRAGNTQYF. The DNA of the CDR3 is TGTGCCAGCAGCCCGACGAGGGCGGGCAATACGCAGTATTTT. Full variable domain (missing parts from reference TRBV7-2 and TRBJ2-3): GAGVSQSPSNKVTEKGKDVELRCDPISGHTALYWYRQSLGQGLEFLIYFQGNSAPDKSGLPSDRFSAERTGGSVSTLTIQRTQQEDSAVYLCASSPTRAGNTQYFGPGTRLTVL.

Ten or more counts support this clonotype. CDR3 amino acids: CASSRRQGNLEKLFF. The CDR3 DNA reads TGTGCCAGCAGTCGCCGACAGGGAAATTTGGAAAAACTGTTTTTT. The chain combines TRBV6-5 with TRBJ1-4, with 7 positions matching TRBD1. The germline gives CDR1 MNHEY, CDR2 SVGAGI. Trimming took 5 bases from V and 8 from J; bases not matched to a gene: 11. The CDR3 is 15 residues long.

This chain connects TRBV6-5 to TRBJ2-3, with D perhaps assigned TRBD1 or TRBD2 (5 bases each). V was trimmed by 3 bases and J by 1 base, leaving 17 bases between them. Germline CDR1 MNHEY, CDR2 SVGAGI. The CDR3 has 17 residues. The CDR3 loop is CASSYSGLGRGTDTQYF. The CDR3, as DNA: TGTGCCAGCAGTTATTCGGGGCTGGGGCGGGGCACAGATACGCAGTATTTT.

V and J are TRBV6-2 or TRBV6-3 and TRBJ2-1; 12 bases match TRBD2. The germline CDR1 and CDR2 sequences are MNHEY and SVGEGT. The CDR3 runs to 16 residues. V gave up 8 bases and J gave up 2 bases; unmatched junction bases: 7. As DNA, the CDR3 is TGTGCCAGCTGCTCGACTAGCGGGGGACCCTACAATGAGCAGTTCTTC. It translates to CASCSTSGGPYNEQFF.

Ten or more counts support this clonotype. This chain connects TRBV4-3 to TRBJ2-3; a possible D gene is TRBD1 (6 bases). With 0 bases removed from V and 6 bases from J, the gap between germline ends came to 7 bases. Germline CDR1 LGHNA, CDR2 YSLEER. The length of the CDR3 is 13 residues. CDR3 nucleotide sequence: TGCGCCAGCAGCCAAGACCAGGGGGATACGCAGTATTTT. It codes for CASSQDQGDTQYF.

V is TRBV7-3 and J is TRBJ2-2, with 8 bases identical to TRBD2. Germline V gives CDR1 SGHTA, CDR2 FQGTGA. The CDR3 is 15 residues long. V trimming: 5 bases; J trimming: 4 bases; junction bases outside the gene matches: 6. The CDR3, as DNA: TGTGCCAGCAGCCCGGCCGGGGGGGCCACCGGGGAGCTGTTTTTT. Its translation: CASSPAGGATGELFF.

V is TRBV6-4 and J is TRBJ1-2, with TRBD1 matching over 9 bases. Losses at the gene ends were 2 bases for V and 8 bases for J; bases not matched to a gene: 9. The CDR3 extends over 15 amino acids. Germline V gene lookup returns CDR1 MRHNA and CDR2 SNTAGT. CDR3 sequence reads: CASSDLPGTGRGYTF. The CDR3 nucleotides are TGTGCCAGCAGTGACCTCCCCGGGACAGGGCGAGGCTACACCTTC.

This clonotype was seen many times. The chain is built from TRBV4-3 and TRBJ2-5; 7 bases are shared with TRBD1. The junction had 5 bases not matched to a gene; V was cut back by 0 bases and J by 4 bases. Germline values: CDR1 LGHNA, CDR2 YSLEER. The CDR3 is made up of 15 amino acids. Here the CDR3 DNA reads TGCGCCAGCAGCCAAGATCCCTGGACAGGAGAGACCCAGTACTTC. Its translation: CASSQDPWTGETQYF.

This rearrangement joins TRBV20-1 to TRBJ2-3; 9 nucleotides align to TRBD2. The CDR3 spans 15 residues. In germline, CDR1 is DFQATT, CDR2 SNEGSKA (reference sequence). J was trimmed by 6 bases and V by 6 bases; bases with no gene match: 13. CDR3: CSAKPLAGRGDTQYF. CDR3 sequence (DNA): TGCAGTGCAAAGCCCCTAGCGGGGAGGGGGGATACGCAGTATTTT.

This clonotype came up many times. V is TRBV20-1 and J is TRBJ2-4; TRBD2 is a possible D gene (6 bases). CDR1 is DFQATT, CDR2 SNEGSKA, per germline (reference sequence). The length of the CDR3 is 15 residues. V lost 0 bases and J lost 4, with 13 bases in between. The CDR3 reads CSARERGTTKNIQYF. The CDR3 DNA reads as TGCAGTGCTAGAGAGCGGGGAACGACTAAAAACATTCAGTACTTC.

This clonotype appeared many times. V gene TRBV15 combines with J gene TRBJ2-5; D remains ambiguous. The V end lost 0 bases, the J end lost 5 bases, and 13 bases lay between the germline ends. Germline V gene data show CDR1 as LNHNV and CDR2 as YYDKDF (reference sequence). The CDR3 is 15 residues long. Written as DNA, the CDR3 is TGTGCCACCAGCAGAGATGGTGGGCTGTCGGAGACCCAGTACTTC. Its translation is CATSRDGGLSETQYF.

This clonotype was seen more than once but under ten times. The V and J genes are TRBV6-5 and TRBJ2-1; the match to TRBD1 covers 10 bases. Trimming cost V 7 bases and J 10 bases; bases outside gene matches: 13. CDR1 and CDR2 from the germline V gene are MNHEY and SVGAGI. The CDR3 runs 15 residues. The DNA for the CDR3 is TGTGCCAGCACCACCGGGACAGGGGCATCAGGGGAGCAGTTCTTC. It translates to CASTTGTGASGEQFF.

The table lists this clonotype with many counts. The V call is TRBV7-9, the J call TRBJ1-5; tentatively, D is TRBD1 (5 bases). V gave up 4 bases and J gave up 4 bases, with 11 bases separating them. This CDR3 is 14 amino acids long. CDR1 SEHNR and CDR2 FQNEAQ come from the germline V gene (reference sequence). CDR3 sequence: CASSYRGENQPQHF. In DNA, the CDR3 is TGTGCCAGCAGCTACCGGGGGGAAAATCAGCCCCAGCATTTT.

This sequence joins TRBV30 and TRBJ2-2, with D possibly matching TRBD1 (6 bases). V lost 3 bases and J 5 bases, leaving 13 bases between the germline ends. The CDR3 runs 14 residues. Germline CDR1 GTSNPN, CDR2 SVGIG (reference sequence). CDR3 amino acids: CAWSRGLGTGELFF. The CDR3 DNA sequence: TGTGCCTGGAGCAGGGGATTGGGGACCGGGGAGCTGTTTTTT.

The chain joins TRBV25-1 to TRBJ1-5, with a possible D match to TRBD1 (5 bases). The V gene lost 1 base and the J gene lost 6 bases, with 13 bases spanning the gap. The CDR3 is 15 amino acids. The germline V gene has CDR1 MGHDK and CDR2 SYGVNS. The CDR3 sequence is CASSESGGDVQPQHF. In DNA, the CDR3 is TGTGCCAGCAGTGAATCAGGAGGGGACGTTCAGCCCCAGCATTTT.

This clonotype was detected a few times. The chain is built from TRBV7-2 and TRBJ2-5; perhaps TRBD1 as D (5 bases). This CDR3 is built from 14 residues. The V and J ends lost 5 bases and 5 bases respectively, with 15 bases between them. Germline V lookup: CDR1 SGHTA, CDR2 FQGNSA. For the CDR3, the DNA is TGTGCCAGCAGCAACGAAGGGGCGGCGGAGACCCAGTACTTC. As protein: CASSNEGAAETQYF.

This clonotype has a handful of counts. The rearrangement links TRBV6-2 or TRBV6-3 to TRBJ2-7, with D perhaps matching TRBD1 (5 bases). Trimming stripped 0 bases from V and 4 bases from J, with 16 bases between. This CDR3 is 16 amino acids long. CDR1 MNHEY and CDR2 SVGEGT come from the germline V gene. CDR3 DNA sequence: TGTGCCAGCAGTTACTCGTTTAGTGGGGCGCGATACGAGCAGTACTTC. It is translated as CASSYSFSGARYEQYF.

This clonotype was counted many times. The chain combines TRBV11-2 with TRBJ2-3, with D possibly matching TRBD2 (5 bases). Trimming took 0 bases from V and 4 from J, leaving 8 bases between them. The CDR3 spans 14 residues. Germline lookup yields CDR1 SGHAT and CDR2 FQNNGV. The CDR3 loop reads CASSLDGVSDTQYF. CDR3 coding DNA: TGTGCCAGCAGCTTAGACGGGGTCTCAGATACGCAGTATTTT.

In its sample, this clonotype was seen a few times. V gene TRBV12-3 or TRBV12-4 combines with J gene TRBJ1-1, with a possible D match to TRBD1 (5 bases). CDR3 size: 14 residues. V lost 8 bases to trimming and J lost 0 bases, with 13 bases between them. The CDR3: CASPGGDMNTEAFF. The CDR3 DNA is TGTGCCAGCCCGGGGGGAGACATGAACACTGAAGCTTTCTTT.

This clonotype came up a few times. The chain has TRBV6-1 and TRBJ1-5; perhaps TRBD1 as D (6 bases). From germline, CDR1 is MNHNS and CDR2 SASEGT. The length of the CDR3 is 15 residues. The V and J ends lost 7 bases and 5 bases respectively, with 18 bases between them. CDR3 DNA: TGTGCCAGCATCCCGGACAGCGCGGGTTATCAGCCCCAGCATTTT. Translating it yields CASIPDSAGYQPQHF.

A note on this clonotype: Since a much larger clone is just one base distant, this may be a read error. The chain recombines TRBV5-1 with TRBJ2-2, with D possibly TRBD2 on 5 matching bases. The CDR3 runs to 14 residues. Germline values: CDR1 SGHRS, CDR2 YFSETQ. With 6 bases removed from V and 2 bases from J, the gap between germline ends came to 11 bases. CDR3 bases: TGCGCCAGCATGGCGGGCCCAAACACCGGGGAGCTGTTTTTT. This encodes CASMAGPNTGELFF. Variable domain in full (rest from reference TRBV5-1 and TRBJ2-2): KAGVTQTPRYLIKTRGQQVTLSCSPISGHRSVSWYQQTPGQGLQFLFEYFSETQRNKGNFPGRFSGRQFSNSRSEMNVSTLELGDSALYLCASMAGPNTGELFFGEGSRLTVL.

This clonotype showed up just a few times. The chain employs TRBV25-1 and TRBJ1-1, with a weak D call TRBD1 (5 bases). V lost 2 bases, J lost 1 base, and 14 bases lay in between. Germline lookup yields CDR1 MGHDK and CDR2 SYGVNS. The CDR3 is 16 residues long. The CDR3 region is CASSEGVRGKNTEAFF. The CDR3, as DNA: TGTGCCAGCAGTGAAGGCGTGAGGGGAAAGAACACTGAAGCTTTCTTT. Variable domain in full (rest from reference TRBV25-1 and TRBJ1-1): EADIYQTPRYLVIGTGKKITLECSQTMGHDKMYWYQQDPGMELHLIHYSYGVNSTEKGDLSSESTVSRIRTEHFPLTLESARPSHTSQYLCASSEGVRGKNTEAFFGQGTRLTVV.